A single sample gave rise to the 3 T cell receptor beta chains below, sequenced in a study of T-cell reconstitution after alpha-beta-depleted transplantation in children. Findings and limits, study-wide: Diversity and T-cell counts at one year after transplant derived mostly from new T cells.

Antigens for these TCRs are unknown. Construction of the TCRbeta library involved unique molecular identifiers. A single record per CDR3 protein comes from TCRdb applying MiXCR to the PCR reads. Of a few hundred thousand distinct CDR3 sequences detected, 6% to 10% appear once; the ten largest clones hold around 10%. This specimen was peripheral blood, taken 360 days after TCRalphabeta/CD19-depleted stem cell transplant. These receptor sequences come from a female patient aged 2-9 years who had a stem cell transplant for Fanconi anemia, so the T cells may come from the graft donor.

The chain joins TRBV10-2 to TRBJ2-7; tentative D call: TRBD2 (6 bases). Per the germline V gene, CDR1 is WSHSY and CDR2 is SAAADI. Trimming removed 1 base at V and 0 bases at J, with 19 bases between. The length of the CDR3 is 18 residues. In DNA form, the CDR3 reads TGCGCCAGCAGTGAGTTTGGGAATAGGGGAGGCTACTCCTACGAGCAGTACTTC. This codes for CASSEFGNRGGYSYEQYF.

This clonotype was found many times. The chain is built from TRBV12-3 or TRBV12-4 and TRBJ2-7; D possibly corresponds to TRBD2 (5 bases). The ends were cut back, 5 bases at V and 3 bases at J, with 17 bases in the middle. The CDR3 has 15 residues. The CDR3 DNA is TGTGCCAGCAGTCCCTCCGGACTCTCCCTCTACGAGCAGTACTTC. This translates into CASSPSGLSLYEQYF.

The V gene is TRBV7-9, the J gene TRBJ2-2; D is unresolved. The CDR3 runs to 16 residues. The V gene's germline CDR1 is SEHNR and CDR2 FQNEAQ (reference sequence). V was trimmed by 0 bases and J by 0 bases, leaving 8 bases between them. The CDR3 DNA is TGTGCCAGCAGCTTAGCGGTTAACGCGAACACCGGGGAGCTGTTTTTT. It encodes CASSLAVNANTGELFF.